One and the same sample provided the 16 T cell receptor beta chains below, sequenced in a study of T cell responses to AZD1222 COVID-19 vaccine. Sequenced by immunoSEQ multiplex PCR; TCRdb stores in-frame clones only, minus some. The data show 50,000 to 65,000 clones, about 90% seen once. This specimen consisted of peripheral blood, obtained on day 0 of AZD1222 vaccination. All receptors come from an adult in good health.

The count of this clone is one. The V call is TRBV27, the J call TRBJ1-1; D is perhaps TRBD1 (6 bases). This CDR3 has 14 amino acids. With 5 bases removed from V and 5 bases from J, the gap between germline ends came to 15 bases. Germline CDR1 is MNHEY and CDR2 is SMNVEV (reference sequence). CDR3: CASSLDRFGTEAFF. The CDR3 DNA is TGTGCCAGCAGTCTAGACAGGTTTGGGACTGAAGCTTTCTTT.

The V call is TRBV18, the J call TRBJ1-1, with 9 bases aligning to TRBD1. Per germline, CDR1 KGHSH and CDR2 LQKENI. The length of the CDR3 is 17 residues. V shed 2 bases and J 0 bases; nucleotides not matched to a gene: 7. As DNA, the CDR3 is TGTGCCAGCTCACCAACCACCGGGACAGGGATGAACACTGAAGCTTTCTTT. This sequence encodes CASSPTTGTGMNTEAFF.

The rearrangement joins TRBV10-3 to TRBJ2-7; D may correspond to TRBD1 or TRBD2 (5 bases each). Germline assignment: CDR1 ENHRY and CDR2 SYGVKD. Trimming left V 0 bases short and J 0 bases short, with 9 bases between. This CDR3 region has 15 residues. This chain's CDR3 is CAISESPGSSYEQYF. CDR3 DNA: TGTGCCATCAGTGAGTCCCCAGGGAGCTCCTACGAGCAGTACTTC.

Points on this clone: Other nucleotide sequences from this sample produce the same CDR3. The chain carries TRBV3-1 (or the pseudogene TRBV3-2) and TRBJ2-7, with D unresolved. The V gene's germline CDR1 is LGHDT and CDR2 YNNKEL (reference sequence). The CDR3 extends over 13 amino acids. Trimming pared 0 bases from V and 7 bases from J, leaving 10 bases between. Here the CDR3 reads CASSQDWGREQYF. In DNA, the CDR3 is TGTGCCAGCAGCCAAGATTGGGGAAGGGAGCAGTACTTC.

This clone was observed once. CDR3 DNA: TGCGCCAGCAGCTCGAGGGGGATCGGCTATGGCTACACCTTC. It is translated as CASSSRGIGYGYTF. The V and J genes are TRBV5-1 and TRBJ1-2; possibly TRBD1 for D (6 bases). The germline V gene has CDR1 SGHRS and CDR2 YFSETQ. V lost 3 bases to trimming and J lost 4 bases, with 13 bases between them. The CDR3 has 14 amino acids.

V gene TRBV2 combines with J gene TRBJ2-7, with D perhaps matching TRBD1 or TRBD2 (5 bases each). CDR1 SNHLY and CDR2 FYNNEI come from the germline V gene. V dropped 0 bases and J dropped 5 bases, with 5 bases sitting between them. The CDR3 spans 12 residues. For the CDR3, the DNA is TGTGCCAGCAGTGAAGCGGGACACGAGCAGTACTTC. Its protein is CASSEAGHEQYF.

The genes are TRBV4-1 and TRBJ1-3; D might be TRBD1 (5 bases). This CDR3 has 18 residues. CDR1 is MGHRA and CDR2 is YSYEKL in the germline V gene. V lost 2 bases to trimming and J lost 3 bases, with 20 bases between them. The CDR3 is CASSQFTGALSGGNTIYF. In DNA, the CDR3 is TGCGCCAGCAGCCAATTTACCGGGGCTTTGAGCGGTGGAAACACCATATATTTT.

The genes are TRBV5-1 and TRBJ1-2, with D possibly matching TRBD1 (5 bases). The CDR3 consists of 14 residues. V lost 4 bases to trimming and J lost 1 base, with 11 bases between them. Germline V CDR1 and CDR2: SGHRS, YFSETQ. The CDR3 spells CASSPGTDNYGYTF. In nucleotides, the CDR3 is TGCGCCAGCAGCCCTGGGACGGATAACTATGGCTACACCTTC.

The V call is TRBV10-3, the J call TRBJ2-7, with a possible D match to TRBD1 (6 bases). Germline V gene data show CDR1 as ENHRY and CDR2 as SYGVKD. V was shortened by 6 bases and J by 4 bases, with 7 bases between the two germline ends. The length of the CDR3 is 11 residues. The CDR3 loop is CAIRGAYEQYF. The CDR3 coding sequence is TGTGCCATCAGGGGGGCTTACGAGCAGTACTTC.

The CDR3: CASSPRQGASGNTIYF. The DNA of the CDR3 is TGTGCCAGCTCACCTCGACAGGGGGCCTCTGGAAACACCATATATTTT. The gene calls are TRBV18 and TRBJ1-3; TRBD1 aligns across 10 bases. V gave up 3 bases and J gave up 0 bases; unmatched junction bases: 2. CDR1 is KGHSH, CDR2 LQKENI, per germline. The CDR3 is 16 amino acids.

The chain joins TRBV18 to TRBJ1-2, with D unclear. Germline V gives CDR1 KGHSH, CDR2 LQKENI. The CDR3 runs to 13 residues. With 6 bases removed from V and 8 bases from J, the gap between germline ends came to 16 bases. In DNA form, the CDR3 reads TGTGCCAGCTCCCCTGGGCCAGGAGCGGGCTACACCTTC. This gives the protein CASSPGPGAGYTF.

The rearrangement uses TRBV5-1 and TRBJ2-2; the D gene is possibly TRBD1 (6 bases). V lost 0 bases and J lost 9, with 12 bases in between. CDR1 and CDR2 (germline): SGHRS, YFSETQ. The CDR3 runs 14 residues. CDR3 amino acids: CASSLGAGARELFF. The DNA for the CDR3 is TGCGCCAGCAGCTTGGGGGCAGGGGCCCGGGAGCTGTTTTTT.

The chain couples TRBV12-3 or TRBV12-4 to TRBJ1-2; no firm D call. The CDR3 is made up of 13 amino acids. Deletions cut 6 bases from V and 4 bases from J, with 12 bases between. The CDR3 sequence: CASSHRGIYGYTF. DNA of the CDR3: TGTGCCAGCAGCCACAGAGGGATCTATGGCTACACCTTC.

This clone has just one count. The CDR3 loop is CASSERPGTYIMNTEAFF. DNA of the CDR3: TGTGCCAGCAGCGAGAGACCCGGGACGTACATCATGAACACTGAAGCTTTCTTT. V gene TRBV7-3 combines with J gene TRBJ1-1, with D perhaps TRBD1 (5 bases). With 5 bases removed from V and 0 bases from J, the gap between germline ends came to 22 bases. The CDR3 covers 18 residues. Germline values: CDR1 SGHTA, CDR2 FQGTGA. Complete variable domain (other parts from reference TRBV7-3 and TRBJ1-1): GAGVSQTPSNKVTEKGKYVELRCDPISGHTALYWYRQSLGQGPEFLIYFQGTGAADDSGLPNDRFFAVRPEGSVSTLKIQRTERGDSAVYLCASSERPGTYIMNTEAFFGQGTRLTVV.

The chain links TRBV9 to TRBJ2-3; 9 nucleotides align to TRBD1. CDR3 length: 17 amino acids. V shed 2 bases and J 2 bases; nucleotides not matched to a gene: 9. Germline V gene lookup returns CDR1 SGDLS and CDR2 YYNGEE. CDR3 coding DNA: TGTGCCAGCAGCGTTCTCCCGGGACAGGGATACACAGATACGCAGTATTTT. Its protein is CASSVLPGQGYTDTQYF. The full variable domain, in which reference TRBV9 and TRBJ2-3 provide the parts outside the CDR3, is DSGVTQTPKHLITATGQRVTLRCSPRSGDLSVYWYQQSLDQGLQFLIQYYNGEERAKGNILERFSAQQFPDLHSELNLSSLELGDSALYFCASSVLPGQGYTDTQYFGPGTRLTVL.

The chain couples TRBV3-1 (or the pseudogene TRBV3-2) to TRBJ1-5; D gene uncertain. Germline loops: CDR1 LGHDT, CDR2 YNNKEL (reference sequence). V dropped 4 bases and J dropped 10 bases, with 14 bases sitting between them. This CDR3 spans 13 amino acids. The CDR3 DNA follows: TGTGCCAGCAGCCCCAATGGCAGGTACCCCCAGCATTTT. Protein product: CASSPNGRYPQHF.